This T cell receptor beta chain stems from a study (dated 2022 in TCRdb). Findings and caveats that apply to the study as a whole: According to the authors, more investigation is needed, including longitudinal sampling and evaluation of a control group.

As for this clone: The clone's antigen remains unknown. Within one base of it there is no much larger clone, and no base qualities were kept.

PBMCs were isolated from peripheral blood, and TCR beta sequencing was performed on genomic DNA from unsorted PBMCs. TCR beta chain repertoires were profiled by survey-level sequencing on the immunoSEQ platform. Turning to the authors' computational methods: Repertoire diversity was quantified as the inverse Simpson index, and CDR3 amino acid length spectratypes and V-J pairing frequencies were compared. To annotate clonotypes specific to SARS-CoV-2, CMV, influenza A and EBV, TCR beta CDR3 sequences were compared against VDJdb. TCRdb provides this immuneACCESS table in a form limited to in-frame rearrangements. Some clones are lacking; in checked studies, under half of them reflect an unresolved V gene, and why the rest are absent is not known. The D gene and trimming were derived from the DNA, and the V and J assignments and clone size from that table. Present in this sample are about 68,000 clones, 93% of which were seen just once. The leading ten clones occupy roughly 4% of the sample.

This TCR derives from a man aged 40-49 years with rheumatoid arthritis. Sample: PBMCs.

The CDR3 corresponds to CASSVVAGVWETQYF. The sequence in DNA is TGTGCCAGCAGCGTGGTAGCGGGGGTATGGGAGACCCAGTACTTC. In this chain, TRBV9 is recombined with TRBJ2-5, with 9 bases aligning to TRBD2. Reading the germline V gene gives CDR1 SGDLS and CDR2 YYNGEE. From its cysteine to its phenylalanine, the CDR3 spans 15 amino acids. This entry keeps only the CDR3 DNA: 45 bases, framed from base 1. V ends up 2 bases short and J 5 bases short, with an unmatched junction base count of 7.